The 18 T cell receptor beta chains below all came from one sample that was sequenced in a study of shared clonotypes between healthy human individuals. The table came from immunoSEQ multiplex PCR; TCRdb's copy has only in-frame clones and leaves some out. The sample comprises over 400,000 clones, around four fifths of which are singletons, and approximately 12% rests with the top ten. Sequences were obtained from PBMCs. The receptor set was obtained from a woman in her thirties or forties in good health. Some clones in this sample may be carry-over from other donors' samples.

This rearrangement joins TRBV4-2 to TRBJ2-7, with D perhaps TRBD1 or TRBD2 (5 bases each). The V gene's germline CDR1 is LGHNA and CDR2 YNFKEQ. Trimming cost V 4 bases and J 3 bases, with 13 bases left between them. The CDR3 has 14 amino acids. The CDR3 coding sequence is TGTGCCAGCAGCCCAATGCGAGGGGACTACGAGCAGTACTTC. It translates to CASSPMRGDYEQYF.

CDR3 amino acids: CASSSDLGQETQYF. In DNA, the CDR3 is TGTGCCAGCAGCTCTGACTTGGGGCAAGAGACCCAGTACTTC. The genes are TRBV4-2 and TRBJ2-5; the D is unclear. V lost 5 bases and J lost 2, with 12 bases in between. The CDR3 is made up of 14 amino acids. The germline V gene encodes CDR1 LGHNA and CDR2 YNFKEQ.

This clone showed up just a few times. This rearrangement joins TRBV10-3 to TRBJ1-1; D is undetermined. V lost 4 bases and J lost 3, with 9 bases in between. Looked up from germline, CDR1 is ENHRY and CDR2 is SYGVKD. This CDR3 contains 13 residues. DNA for the CDR3: TGTGCCATCAGTGCAGGATCTCACACTGAAGCTTTCTTT. Its protein product is CAISAGSHTEAFF.

CDR3 DNA: TGTGCCAGCAGCTCCGCGGGAGGGGGCGAGCAGTACTTC. It translates to CASSSAGGGEQYF. The chain has TRBV7-3 and TRBJ2-7; 9 bases are a match to TRBD2. The V gene's germline CDR1 is SGHTA and CDR2 FQGTGA. This CDR3 is 13 amino acids long. V shed 4 bases, J shed 6 bases, and the junction held 4 bases outside the gene matches.

This clone was counted a single time. This is likely an artifact of a read error, given a far larger clone one base away. The CDR3: CAGSRSEWAPQDGYTF. In DNA, the CDR3 is TGCGCCGGCAGCCGCTCCGAGTGGGCCCCGCAGGATGGCTACACCTTC. The V and J genes are TRBV4-1 and TRBJ1-2; D unresolved. Looked up from germline, CDR1 is MGHRA and CDR2 is YSYEKL. The CDR3 has 16 residues.

There are many counts of this clone. The sample holds other DNA sequences that translate to the same CDR3. J is TRBJ2-5 and V is TRBV5-4; D gene ambiguous. The V end was cut by 0 bases, the J end by 5 bases, with 8 bases between. Germline CDR1 and CDR2: SGHNT and YYREEE (reference sequence). The CDR3 runs to 13 residues. The CDR3 nucleotides read TGTGCCAGCAGCTTGGTACCCCGGGAGACCCAGTACTTC. Translated: CASSLVPRETQYF.

This clone was seen a single time. This rearrangement joins TRBV10-2 to TRBJ2-2; no clear D gene. The V end lost 2 bases, the J end lost 7 bases, and 11 bases lay between the germline ends. This CDR3 spans 14 amino acids. Germline V gene data show CDR1 as WSHSY and CDR2 as SAAADI. The CDR3 loop reads CASSERLTGGELFF. The CDR3 nucleotides read TGCGCCAGCAGTGAGCGGCTGACCGGCGGGGAGCTGTTTTTT.

CDR3 amino acids: CASSQVAGRTQETQYF. CDR3 nucleotides: TGTGCCAGCAGCCAAGTTGCGGGTAGGACCCAAGAGACCCAGTACTTC. J is TRBJ2-5 and V is TRBV14; the D gene is possibly TRBD2 (5 bases). Germline lookup yields CDR1 SGHDN and CDR2 FVKESK. The CDR3 is made up of 16 amino acids. Trimming took 1 base from V and 1 from J, leaving 13 bases between them.

V usage is TRBV18 and J usage is TRBJ1-3; the match to TRBD1 covers 11 bases. This CDR3 comprises 15 residues. The germline CDR1 and CDR2 sequences are KGHSH and LQKENI. The V and J ends lost 4 bases and 2 bases, in that order; junction bases with no gene match: 1. The CDR3 region is CASSRDRGTGNTIYF. CDR3 in DNA: TGTGCCAGCTCACGGGACAGGGGGACTGGAAACACCATATATTTT.

The rearrangement uses TRBV11-3 and TRBJ2-7; D not resolved. Trimming took off 0 bases at V and 4 bases at J, with 7 bases between the two ends. Germline CDR1 and CDR2: SGHNT and YENEEA. This CDR3 has 13 residues. CDR3 residues: CASSLEASYEQYF. CDR3 DNA: TGTGCCAGCAGCTTAGAGGCTAGTTACGAGCAGTACTTC.

This clone has just one count. The CDR3 is CASSPQLSLGETQYF. DNA of the CDR3: TGCGCCAGCAGCCCTCAGCTTTCCCTTGGGGAGACCCAGTACTTC. V gene TRBV4-3 combines with J gene TRBJ2-5; D gene unclear. The CDR3 runs 15 residues. Germline CDR1 reads LGHNA; CDR2 reads YSLEER. V was pared by 4 bases and J by 5 bases, with 17 bases between.

This clone was recorded at least ten times. The chain is built from TRBV4-2 and TRBJ2-1; D gene unclear. Germline V gene sequence: CDR1 LGHNA, CDR2 YNFKEQ. Trimming removed 4 bases from V and 8 bases from J, with 9 bases in between. The CDR3 totals 12 residues. Here the CDR3 DNA reads TGTGCCAGCAGCCTAAACCGGTATGAGCAGTTCTTC. Residues: CASSLNRYEQFF.

The genes are TRBV18 and TRBJ1-2; 11 positions agree with TRBD1. CDR1 is KGHSH and CDR2 is LQKENI in the germline V gene. The V segment lost 3 bases and the J segment 8 bases; nucleotides outside the gene matches: 8. The CDR3 is 15 residues long. The CDR3 nucleotides are TGTGCCAGCTCACCCAGGGACAGGGGGAGCGACGGCTACACCTTC. The encoded protein is CASSPRDRGSDGYTF.

The table lists this clone with a few counts. J is TRBJ2-1 and V is TRBV11-3, with a tentative D call TRBD2 (6 bases). This CDR3 spans 17 amino acids. V dropped 1 base and J dropped 9 bases, with 22 bases sitting between them. Germline V gene sequence: CDR1 SGHNT, CDR2 YENEEA. CDR3 nucleotide sequence: TGTGCCAGCAGCTTAGTCGGGGGAACAGGAGTCCTCGGTGAGCAGTTCTTC. Translation: CASSLVGGTGVLGEQFF.

This chain uses TRBV28 with TRBJ2-1, with D possibly being TRBD2 (5 bases). The CDR3 sequence is 19 residues long. Germline CDR1 is MDHEN and CDR2 is SYDVKM. V lost 3 bases and J lost 0, with 21 bases in between. The CDR3 here is CASSFNLMTTKSSYNEQFF. CDR3 in DNA: TGTGCCAGCAGTTTTAACTTGATGACTACCAAGAGCTCCTACAATGAGCAGTTCTTC.

The genes are TRBV16 and TRBJ2-7; the D is unclear. Germline CDR1 is KGHSY and CDR2 is FQNENV. V was shortened by 3 bases and J by 7 bases, with 13 bases between the two germline ends. The CDR3 length is 13 residues. DNA of the CDR3: TGTGCCAGCAGCCAGCCATCCCTGGGGGAGCAGTACTTC. Translated, it gives CASSQPSLGEQYF.

This clone has only a few counts. The genes are TRBV2 and TRBJ2-3; TRBD2 agrees at 7 bases. CDR1 is SNHLY and CDR2 is FYNNEI in the germline V gene. V lost 6 bases to trimming and J lost 5 bases; unmatched junction nucleotides: 14. CDR3 size: 16 residues. CDR3 loop: CASRGRAGVIKDTQYF. DNA for the CDR3: TGTGCCAGCAGGGGGCGGGCGGGAGTAATTAAAGATACGCAGTATTTT.

The chain carries TRBV30 and TRBJ1-4, with 7 bases matching TRBD1. This CDR3 region has 14 residues. Per germline, CDR1 GTSNPN and CDR2 SVGIG (reference sequence). J was trimmed by 6 bases and V by 3 bases; bases with no gene match: 7. The CDR3 DNA is TGTGCCTGGAGCCCTGACAGGGTGGATGAAAAACTGTTTTTT. Protein sequence: CAWSPDRVDEKLFF.